The rows below give T cell receptor beta chains drawn from one sample of a study of blood T cell repertoires in COVID-19. Assay: immunoSEQ multiplex PCR; the TCRdb copy retains only in-frame clones and omits some. The data show about 120,000 clones, around 89% seen once. Sequencing input: peripheral blood. These receptors all come from a human donor with acute or convalescent COVID-19. The donor label of this sample is uncertain. The CDR3 runs from the conserved cysteine through the conserved F or W. D genes are given only for firm matches. Where a row states a size, it is once, few, many or the class of an expanded clone; other rows omit it.

clone_size: NA
d_call: TRBD1
j_call: TRBJ1-6
v_call: TRBV6-6
cdr3_nt: TGTGCCAGCAGTGACAGGGGGAGAAATTCACCCCTCCACTTT
cdr3_aa: CASSDRGRNSPLHF

clone_size: few
d_call: NA
j_call: TRBJ1-2
v_call: TRBV6-5
cdr3_nt: TGTGCCAGCAGAACGACAGCCCTCTATGGCTACACCTTC
cdr3_aa: CASRTTALYGYTF

clone_size: NA
d_call: NA
j_call: TRBJ1-5
v_call: TRBV6-2/TRBV6-3
cdr3_nt: TGTGCCAGCAGTTACTCGCTGGGGCCTAGCAATCAGCCCCAGCATTTT
cdr3_aa: CASSYSLGPSNQPQHF

clone_size: NA
d_call: NA
j_call: TRBJ2-1
v_call: TRBV7-6
cdr3_nt: TGTGCCAGCAGCCCCCAACTAGGAACCTACAATGAGCAGTTCTTC
cdr3_aa: CASSPQLGTYNEQFF

clone_size: NA
d_call: NA
j_call: TRBJ2-3
v_call: TRBV11-3
cdr3_nt: TGTGCCAGCAGCTCCGGCACAGATACGCAGTATTTT
cdr3_aa: CASSSGTDTQYF

clone_size: NA
d_call: NA
j_call: TRBJ1-4
v_call: TRBV2
cdr3_nt: TGTGCCAGCAGTGTCGGGGGGCTGGGGGAAAAACTGTTTTTT
cdr3_aa: CASSVGGLGEKLFF

clone_size: NA
d_call: NA
j_call: TRBJ2-1
v_call: TRBV5-4
cdr3_nt: TGTGCCAGCAGCTTGGTAGATCAGCAGTTCTTC
cdr3_aa: CASSLVDQQFF

clone_size: NA
d_call: NA
j_call: TRBJ1-5
v_call: TRBV23-1
cdr3_nt: TGCGCCAGCAGTCAAAGGAGGGCGGGGTGTGAGGTGGGGAAGCCCCAGCATTTT
cdr3_aa: CASSQRRAGCEVGKPQHF

clone_size: NA
d_call: TRBD1
j_call: TRBJ1-2
v_call: TRBV7-8
cdr3_nt: TGTGCCAGCAGCGCTCGGGACAGAGACTATGGCTACACCTTC
cdr3_aa: CASSARDRDYGYTF

clone_size: NA
d_call: TRBD1
j_call: TRBJ1-5
v_call: TRBV19
cdr3_nt: TGTGCCAGTAGTATCTCGACAGGGGGCAATCAGCCCCAGCATTTT
cdr3_aa: CASSISTGGNQPQHF

clone_size: NA
d_call: TRBD2
j_call: TRBJ2-5
v_call: TRBV6-2/TRBV6-3
cdr3_nt: TGTGCCAGCAGTACCCTCGCGCGGGGGGGACAAGAGACCCAGTACTTC
cdr3_aa: CASSTLARGGQETQYF

clone_size: NA
d_call: TRBD2
j_call: TRBJ2-3
v_call: TRBV14
cdr3_nt: TGTGCCAGCAGCCATTTAGCGGGAGGTGCAGATACGCAGTATTTT
cdr3_aa: CASSHLAGGADTQYF

clone_size: NA
d_call: TRBD2
j_call: TRBJ2-3
v_call: TRBV5-6
cdr3_nt: TGTGCCAGCAGGTCCCGGCGTATCGGGACTAGAGGCACAGATACGCAGTATTTT
cdr3_aa: CASRSRRIGTRGTDTQYF

clone_size: NA
d_call: TRBD2
j_call: TRBJ2-3
v_call: TRBV6-5
cdr3_nt: TGTGCCAGCAGTTACTCGGCACTAGCGGGAGGGAATACGCAGTATTTT
cdr3_aa: CASSYSALAGGNTQYF

clone_size: NA
d_call: TRBD2
j_call: TRBJ2-7
v_call: TRBV6-6
cdr3_nt: TGTGCCAGCAGTTGGGGACTAGCTGGCTACGAGCAGTACTTC
cdr3_aa: CASSWGLAGYEQYF

clone_size: NA
d_call: NA
j_call: TRBJ2-3
v_call: TRBV6-6
cdr3_nt: TGTGCCAGCAGAGACGGGAGTATGACAGATACGCAGTATTTT
cdr3_aa: CASRDGSMTDTQYF

clone_size: NA
d_call: TRBD1
j_call: TRBJ1-2
v_call: TRBV6-2/TRBV6-3
cdr3_nt: TGTGCCAGCAGTTCCCCGGACAGGGGTCACTATGGCTACACCTTC
cdr3_aa: CASSSPDRGHYGYTF

clone_size: NA
d_call: NA
j_call: TRBJ1-2
v_call: TRBV28
cdr3_nt: TGTGCCAGCAGTTCCGACAGTATCCTCACTAACTATGGCTACACCTTC
cdr3_aa: CASSSDSILTNYGYTF

clone_size: NA
d_call: TRBD1
j_call: TRBJ2-7
v_call: TRBV10-3
cdr3_nt: TGTGCCATCGGACGGACAGGGAACTACGAGCAGTACTTC
cdr3_aa: CAIGRTGNYEQYF

clone_size: NA
d_call: TRBD2
j_call: TRBJ2-3
v_call: TRBV27
cdr3_nt: TGTGCCAGCAGTTCGGGGGATAGCGGGAGGGGGCAGTATTTT
cdr3_aa: CASSSGDSGRGQYF

clone_size: NA
d_call: NA
j_call: TRBJ1-2
v_call: TRBV4-2
cdr3_nt: TGTGCCAGCAGCCAAGGGCAGGCTGGCCGCTACACCTTC
cdr3_aa: CASSQGQAGRYTF

clone_size: NA
d_call: TRBD2
j_call: TRBJ2-3
v_call: TRBV7-9
cdr3_nt: TGTGCCAGCAGCTTAAAGCGGGATGTTGATACGCAGTATTTT
cdr3_aa: CASSLKRDVDTQYF

clone_size: once
d_call: NA
j_call: TRBJ1-5
v_call: TRBV20-1
cdr3_nt: TGCAGTGCTAGTCTCCAGGGCGGCAATCAGCCCCAGCATTTT
cdr3_aa: CSASLQGGNQPQHF

clone_size: NA
d_call: TRBD1
j_call: TRBJ1-4
v_call: TRBV6-5
cdr3_nt: TGTGCCAGCAGCTCAGGGGGGGAAAAACTGTTTTTT
cdr3_aa: CASSSGGEKLFF

clone_size: NA
d_call: NA
j_call: TRBJ2-7
v_call: TRBV3-1/TRBV3-2
cdr3_nt: TGTGCCAGCAGCCAGACATGGCAGAGCTCCTACGAGCAGTACTTC
cdr3_aa: CASSQTWQSSYEQYF

clone_size: NA
d_call: NA
j_call: TRBJ2-2
v_call: TRBV30
cdr3_nt: TGTGCCTGGAGTGTACTTTCCGGGATCGGGGAGCTGTTTTTT
cdr3_aa: CAWSVLSGIGELFF

clone_size: NA
d_call: NA
j_call: TRBJ1-1
v_call: TRBV18
cdr3_nt: TGTGCCAGCTCACCACTCGCTCCGGGGATGAACACTGAAGCTTTCTTT
cdr3_aa: CASSPLAPGMNTEAFF

clone_size: NA
d_call: NA
j_call: TRBJ1-1
v_call: TRBV7-2
cdr3_nt: TGTGCCAGCACCCAGGCCCCGAACACTGAAGCTTTCTTT
cdr3_aa: CASTQAPNTEAFF

clone_size: NA
d_call: TRBD1
j_call: TRBJ1-1
v_call: TRBV7-2
cdr3_nt: TGTGCCAGCAACCAACAGGGGGCCCAGGGTACTGAAGCTTTCTTT
cdr3_aa: CASNQQGAQGTEAFF

clone_size: NA
d_call: TRBD1
j_call: TRBJ2-7
v_call: TRBV11-2
cdr3_nt: TGTGCCAGCAGCTTTGGGACAGGGGGGAACTACGAGCAGTACTTC
cdr3_aa: CASSFGTGGNYEQYF

clone_size: NA
d_call: NA
j_call: TRBJ1-6
v_call: TRBV6-5
cdr3_nt: TGTGCCAGCGGGGCGGTCGACCGAGATAATTCACCCCTCCACTTT
cdr3_aa: CASGAVDRDNSPLHF

clone_size: NA
d_call: TRBD2
j_call: TRBJ2-5
v_call: TRBV5-1
cdr3_nt: TGCGCCAGCAGCTCGGGACTAGCGGGAGTCCGACAAGAGACCCAGTACTTC
cdr3_aa: CASSSGLAGVRQETQYF

clone_size: NA
d_call: NA
j_call: TRBJ1-2
v_call: TRBV6-5
cdr3_nt: TGTGCCAGCCACCGTTCAAGCGCTAACTATGGCTACACCTTC
cdr3_aa: CASHRSSANYGYTF

clone_size: NA
d_call: NA
j_call: TRBJ2-5
v_call: TRBV28
cdr3_nt: TGTGCCAGCAGTTTATTCGGGGTCCAAGAGACCCAGTACTTC
cdr3_aa: CASSLFGVQETQYF

clone_size: NA
d_call: NA
j_call: TRBJ2-6
v_call: TRBV4-3
cdr3_nt: TGCGCCAGCAGCCAAGATCTCTCTGGGGCCAACGTCCTGACTTTC
cdr3_aa: CASSQDLSGANVLTF

clone_size: NA
d_call: TRBD2
j_call: TRBJ2-3
v_call: TRBV4-3
cdr3_nt: TGCGCCAGCAGCCAGGGAGGTCTAGCGGGGGACACAGATACGCAGTATTTT
cdr3_aa: CASSQGGLAGDTDTQYF

clone_size: NA
d_call: TRBD2
j_call: TRBJ2-1
v_call: TRBV4-2
cdr3_nt: TGTGCCAGCAGCCAAGATTGGGGACTAGCGACGGACGAGCAGTTCTTC
cdr3_aa: CASSQDWGLATDEQFF

clone_size: NA
d_call: NA
j_call: TRBJ2-2
v_call: TRBV28
cdr3_nt: TGTGCCAGCAGGGGGGGTCACGGGGAGCTGTTTTTT
cdr3_aa: CASRGGHGELFF

clone_size: NA
d_call: TRBD1
j_call: TRBJ1-1
v_call: TRBV18
cdr3_nt: TGTGCCAGCTCACCGGGCATCGACAGGGGGTTTTTGGCGACTGAAGCTTTCTTT
cdr3_aa: CASSPGIDRGFLATEAFF

clone_size: NA
d_call: NA
j_call: TRBJ1-4
v_call: TRBV3-1/TRBV3-2
cdr3_nt: TGTGCCAGCAGCCTAGGGAGTTATAATGAAAAACTGTTTTTT
cdr3_aa: CASSLGSYNEKLFF

clone_size: NA
d_call: TRBD1
j_call: TRBJ1-4
v_call: TRBV15
cdr3_nt: TGTGCCACCAGCAAAAGGACAGGGCAGAATGAAAAACTGTTTTTT
cdr3_aa: CATSKRTGQNEKLFF

clone_size: NA
d_call: TRBD1
j_call: TRBJ2-5
v_call: TRBV2
cdr3_nt: TGTGCCAGCAGTGAGTGGACAGGGCCCGGGGAGACCCAGTACTTC
cdr3_aa: CASSEWTGPGETQYF

clone_size: NA
d_call: TRBD1
j_call: TRBJ2-7
v_call: TRBV19
cdr3_nt: TGTGCCAGTAGTACAGACAGGGTGGGCTACGAGCAGTACTTC
cdr3_aa: CASSTDRVGYEQYF

clone_size: NA
d_call: TRBD2
j_call: TRBJ2-5
v_call: TRBV7-3
cdr3_nt: TGTGCCAGCAGCCCCAGCGGGGGGAGGTATGAGACCCAGTACTTC
cdr3_aa: CASSPSGGRYETQYF

clone_size: many
d_call: TRBD2
j_call: TRBJ2-1
v_call: TRBV2
cdr3_nt: TGTGCCAGCAGTTGGGACTACTCCTACAATGAGCAGTTCTTC
cdr3_aa: CASSWDYSYNEQFF

clone_size: NA
d_call: TRBD1
j_call: TRBJ1-1
v_call: TRBV30
cdr3_nt: TGTGCCTGGAGTACAGGGACAGGATCCACTGAAGCTTTCTTT
cdr3_aa: CAWSTGTGSTEAFF

clone_size: NA
d_call: NA
j_call: TRBJ2-5
v_call: TRBV6-1
cdr3_nt: TGTGCCAGCAGTGAAGTTGGGGGGGCACAAGAGACCCAGTACTTC
cdr3_aa: CASSEVGGAQETQYF

clone_size: NA
d_call: TRBD2
j_call: TRBJ2-7
v_call: TRBV23-1
cdr3_nt: TGCGCCAGCAGTCAAACTAGCGACTCCTACGAGCAGTACTTC
cdr3_aa: CASSQTSDSYEQYF